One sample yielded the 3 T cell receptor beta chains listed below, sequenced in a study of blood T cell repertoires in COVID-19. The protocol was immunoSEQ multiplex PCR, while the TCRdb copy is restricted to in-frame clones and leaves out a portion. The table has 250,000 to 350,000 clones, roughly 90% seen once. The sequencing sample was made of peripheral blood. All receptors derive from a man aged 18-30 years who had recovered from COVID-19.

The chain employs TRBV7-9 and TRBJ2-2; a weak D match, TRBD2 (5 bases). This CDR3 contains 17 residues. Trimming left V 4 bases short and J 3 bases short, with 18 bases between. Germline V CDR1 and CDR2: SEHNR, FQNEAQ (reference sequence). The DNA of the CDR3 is TGTGCCAGCAGCTCCCCGGCAGGACTCTCCCACACCGGGGAGCTGTTTTTT. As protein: CASSSPAGLSHTGELFF.

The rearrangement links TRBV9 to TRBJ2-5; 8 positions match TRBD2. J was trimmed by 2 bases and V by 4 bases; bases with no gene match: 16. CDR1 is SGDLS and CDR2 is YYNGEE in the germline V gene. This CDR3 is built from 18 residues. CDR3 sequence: CASSPFVGVSGVQETQYF. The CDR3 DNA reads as TGTGCCAGCAGCCCCTTCGTAGGTGTTAGCGGGGTACAAGAGACCCAGTACTTC.

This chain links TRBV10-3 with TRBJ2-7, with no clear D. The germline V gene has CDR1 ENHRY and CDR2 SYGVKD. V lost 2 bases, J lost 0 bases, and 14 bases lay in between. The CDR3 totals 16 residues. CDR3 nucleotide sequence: TGTGCCATCAGTGAGCCCGTGCGTGTCGCCTCCTACGAGCAGTACTTC. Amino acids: CAISEPVRVASYEQYF.